The clone carrying this T cell receptor (beta chain) was found many times. TCRdb re-analysed the RACE reads in MiXCR, keeping a single row per CDR3 protein. The sample shows 40,000 or so distinct CDR3 sequences, 3.5% to 4% of them seen only once. This CDR3 has 14 residues. The germline V and J ends were trimmed by 5 bases and 4 bases, with 14 bases remaining between them. Germline loops: CDR1 MDHEN, CDR2 SYDVKM. This sample was taken from a study of human T cells and chemical hapten exposure. Overall study: Patch tests applied 0.01% DPC to the upper back and were scored after 6 days.

The time point is: patch test 1, 2 weeks after DPC sensitization. Treatment denoted: therapeutic diphenylcyclopropenone sensitization with weekly scalp DPC. The authors extracted total RNA from unfractionated whole blood. This sequence was found in a man in his fifties with alopecia areata. Some clones in this sample may be carry-over from other donors' samples. This material consisted of whole blood, taken in connection with sensitization to the hapten diphenylcyclopropenone (DPC). This chain connects TRBV28 to TRBJ1-2, with TRBD1 as a possible D gene (5 bases). CDR3 protein: CASSPLRGIYGYTF. CDR3 nucleotides: TGTGCCAGCAGTCCACTACGGGGGATCTATGGCTACACCTTC.